The sequence of this T cell receptor (beta chain) was determined in a study of spatial heterogeneity in lung cancer. In its sample, this clonotype was seen many times. Time point denoted: sample taken at primary tumor resection. The CDR3 sequence is 14 residues long. In germline, CDR1 is KGHSH, CDR2 LQKENI. V was pared by 3 bases and J by 7 bases, with 10 bases between. TCRdb fed the 5' RACE reads into MiXCR, producing one record per CDR3 protein. The data hold 7,000 to 8,000 distinct CDR3 sequences, with around 6.7% observed a single time. Source: PBMCs, taken at surgery. The receptor was isolated from a male donor with early-stage non-small cell lung cancer. The rearrangement joins TRBV18 to TRBJ1-6, with D unclear. Here the CDR3 reads CASSPELSNSPLHF. The CDR3 coding sequence is TGTGCCAGCTCACCGGAGCTCTCCAATTCACCCCTCCACTTT.